This T cell receptor (beta chain) was profiled in a study of blood T cell repertoires in COVID-19. As for the study in general: Some COVID-19 samples were acute and others convalescent; all came from the United States, Italy and Spain. Sources were T cells, B-cell-depleted T cells, or PBMCs; the material itself was cDNA or gDNA.

The CDR3 is 13 amino acids. Between the trimmed V and J ends, which lost 3 bases and 5 bases, there was a span of 10 bases. Under the authors' procedure: Amplified reference gene primers provided the basis for estimating nucleated cell counts. Method: immunoSEQ multiplex PCR; TCRdb's copy keeps in-frame clones and lacks some. From that table come the V and J calls and clone size; the DNA was used to work out D and trimming. There are 200,000 to 250,000 clones in the sample; roughly 90% occur only once, and around 2.9% lies in the top ten. This TCR derives from a woman aged 55 to 70 with acute or convalescent COVID-19. The chain couples TRBV12-3 or TRBV12-4 to TRBJ1-1; D is undetermined. Sequenced sample: peripheral blood. CDR3 residues: CASSLISGTEAFF. CDR3 DNA sequence: TGTGCCAGCAGTTTGATTTCGGGAACTGAAGCTTTCTTT.